This entry concerns a single T cell receptor beta chain. Its antigen is currently unknown. This sample is part of a study of vaccination and CD4 T cells after COVID-19. Overall study: Convalescents were six males and four females, two of them Hispanic.

The treatment here: roughly nine-day PBMC culture with coronavirus spike peptide pools or control peptides (ViraFEST assay). These CD4+ T cells came from approximately 10-day cultures by negative selection. The V and J ends lost 7 bases and 12 bases, in that order; junction bases with no gene match: 6. The CDR3 sequence is 13 residues long. The germline CDR1 and CDR2 sequences are SNHLY and FYNNEI. The Oncomine TCR Beta short-read assay sequenced DNA from cultured CD4+ T cells. Researchers extracted genomic DNA from CD4+ T cells that had been cultured. MiXCR, run by TCRdb on the PCR reads, gives a single entry per CDR3 protein. The data hold about 23,000 distinct CDR3 sequences, with approximately 59% observed a single time.

The J gene is TRBJ2-1, the V gene TRBV2; 13 positions agree with TRBD2. This TCR came from a human donor who had recovered from COVID-19. Sequenced material: CD4+ T cells from blood, cultured in vitro. The CDR3 reads CASNLGLAGVQFF. For the CDR3, the DNA is TGTGCCAGCAACCTAGGACTAGCGGGGGTGCAGTTCTTC. The full variable domain, in which reference TRBV2 and TRBJ2-1 provide the parts outside the CDR3, is EPEVTQTPSHQVTQMGQEVILRCVPISNHLYFYWYRQILGQKVEFLVSFYNNEISEKSEIFDDQFSVERPDGSNFTLKIRSTKLEDSAMYFCASNLGLAGVQFFGPGTRLTVL.